This T cell receptor (beta chain) came from a study of blood T cell repertoires in COVID-19. Study background: Sites across the United States, Italy and Spain contributed samples from acute and convalescent COVID-19.

This CDR3 has 13 residues. Germline-derived CDR1 and CDR2 are GTSNPN and SVGIG (reference sequence). V lost 3 bases and J lost 2, with 10 bases in between. Assay used: immunoSEQ multiplex PCR; TCRdb lists only in-frame clones, some missing. The sample includes fewer than 250,000 clones, 82% seen only once; the top ten take about 12%. The receptor was derived from a woman in her thirties or forties with acute or convalescent COVID-19. The V and J genes are TRBV30 and TRBJ1-1; possible D gene TRBD1, 5 bases. The source material was peripheral blood. For the CDR3, the DNA is TGTGCCTGGAGGTCAGGGCTCAACACTGAAGCTTTCTTT. Amino acids: CAWRSGLNTEAFF.